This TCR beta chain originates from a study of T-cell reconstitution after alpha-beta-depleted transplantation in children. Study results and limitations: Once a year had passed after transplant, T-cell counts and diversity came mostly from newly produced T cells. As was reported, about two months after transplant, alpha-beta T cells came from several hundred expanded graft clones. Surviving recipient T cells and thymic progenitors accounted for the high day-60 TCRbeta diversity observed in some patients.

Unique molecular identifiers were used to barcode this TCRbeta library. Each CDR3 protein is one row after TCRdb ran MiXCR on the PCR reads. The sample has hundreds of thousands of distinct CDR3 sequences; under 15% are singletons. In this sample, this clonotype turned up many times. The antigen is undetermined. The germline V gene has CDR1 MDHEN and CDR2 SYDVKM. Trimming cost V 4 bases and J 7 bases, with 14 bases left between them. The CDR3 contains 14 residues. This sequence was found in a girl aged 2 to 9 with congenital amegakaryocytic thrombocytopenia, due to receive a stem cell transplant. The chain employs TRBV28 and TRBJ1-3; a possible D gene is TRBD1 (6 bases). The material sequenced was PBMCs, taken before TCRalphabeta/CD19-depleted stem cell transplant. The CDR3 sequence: CASSSLLQGNTIYF. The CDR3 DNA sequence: TGTGCCAGCAGTTCTTTACTACAGGGCAACACCATATATTTT.